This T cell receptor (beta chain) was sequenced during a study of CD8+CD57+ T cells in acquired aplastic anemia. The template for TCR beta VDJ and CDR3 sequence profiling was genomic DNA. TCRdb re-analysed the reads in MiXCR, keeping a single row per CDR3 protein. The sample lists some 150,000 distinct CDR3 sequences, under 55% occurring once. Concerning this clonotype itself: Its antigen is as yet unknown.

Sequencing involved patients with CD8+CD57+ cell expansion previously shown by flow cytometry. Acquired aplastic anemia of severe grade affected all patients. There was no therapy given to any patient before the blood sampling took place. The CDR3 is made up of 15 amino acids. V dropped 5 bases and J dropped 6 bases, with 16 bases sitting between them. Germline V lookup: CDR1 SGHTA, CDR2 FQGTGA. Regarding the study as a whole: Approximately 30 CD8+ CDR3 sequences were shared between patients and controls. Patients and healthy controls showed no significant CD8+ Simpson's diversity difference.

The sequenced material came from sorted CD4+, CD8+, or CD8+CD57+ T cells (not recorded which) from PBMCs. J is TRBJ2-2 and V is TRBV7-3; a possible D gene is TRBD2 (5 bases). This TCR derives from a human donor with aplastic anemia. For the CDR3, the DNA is TGTGCCAGCAGCCCGAGCCCCCGGACTCCCGGGGAGCTGTTTTTT. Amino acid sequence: CASSPSPRTPGELFF.